This T cell receptor (beta chain) is drawn from a study of cytomegalovirus exposure and HLA in healthy donors. This clone has only one observation. The antigen remains undetermined. Study-level points and caveats: Accurate predictions that matched the HLA-A and HLA-B alleles of most subjects were reportedly made from TCR beta sequences.

The germline V and J ends were trimmed by 0 bases and 5 bases, with 16 bases remaining between them. CDR1 is LNHNV, CDR2 YYDKDF, per germline (reference sequence). The CDR3 extends over 17 amino acids. The PCR had 60 Vbeta and 13 Jbeta primers. TCRdb's table, derived via immunoSEQ multiplex PCR, lists solely in-frame clones and lacks some. The repertoire holds under 90,000 clones, less than 85% seen once, with roughly 10% in the top ten. The V gene is TRBV15, the J gene TRBJ1-4; a possible D gene is TRBD1 (6 bases). Sequences were obtained from PBMCs. The TCR comes from a woman aged 50 to 60 in good health and CMV-seropositive. The CDR3 spells CATSRDLGTGPNEKLFF. The CDR3 nucleotides read TGTGCCACCAGCAGAGATTTGGGTACAGGGCCAAATGAAAAACTGTTTTTT.